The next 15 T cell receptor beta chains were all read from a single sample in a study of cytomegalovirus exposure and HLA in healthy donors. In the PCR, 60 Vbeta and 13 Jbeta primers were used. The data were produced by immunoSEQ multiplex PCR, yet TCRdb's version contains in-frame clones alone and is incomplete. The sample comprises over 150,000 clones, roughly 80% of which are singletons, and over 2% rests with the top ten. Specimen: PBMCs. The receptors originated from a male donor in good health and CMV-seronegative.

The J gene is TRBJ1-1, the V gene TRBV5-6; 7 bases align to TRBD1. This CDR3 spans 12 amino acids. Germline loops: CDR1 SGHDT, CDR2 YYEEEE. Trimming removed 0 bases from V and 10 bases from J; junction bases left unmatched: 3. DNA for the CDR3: TGTGCCAGCAGCTTGGGACAGGGAGGAGCTTTCTTT. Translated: CASSLGQGGAFF.

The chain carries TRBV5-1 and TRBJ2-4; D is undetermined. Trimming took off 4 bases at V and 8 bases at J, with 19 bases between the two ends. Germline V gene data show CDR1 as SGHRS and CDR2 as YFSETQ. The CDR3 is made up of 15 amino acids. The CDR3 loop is CASSVNDFSGDIQYF. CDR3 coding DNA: TGCGCCAGCAGCGTGAACGACTTTTCTGGAGACATTCAGTACTTC.

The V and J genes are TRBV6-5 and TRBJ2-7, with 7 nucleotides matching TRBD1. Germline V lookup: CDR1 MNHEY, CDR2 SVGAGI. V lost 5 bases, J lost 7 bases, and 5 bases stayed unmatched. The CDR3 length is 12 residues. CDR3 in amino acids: CASSDRVGEQYF. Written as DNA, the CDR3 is TGTGCCAGCAGTGACAGGGTCGGGGAGCAGTACTTC.

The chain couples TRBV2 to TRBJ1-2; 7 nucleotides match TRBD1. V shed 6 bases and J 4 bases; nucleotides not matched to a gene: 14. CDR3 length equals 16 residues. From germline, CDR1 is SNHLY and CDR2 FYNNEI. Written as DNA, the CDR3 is TGTGCCAGCAGCTCTCTTCGGACAGGAAGGATCTATGGCTACACCTTC. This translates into CASSSLRTGRIYGYTF.

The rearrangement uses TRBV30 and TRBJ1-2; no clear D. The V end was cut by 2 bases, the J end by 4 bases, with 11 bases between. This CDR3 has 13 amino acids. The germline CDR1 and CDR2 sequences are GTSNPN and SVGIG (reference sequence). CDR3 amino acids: CAWSIAVAYGYTF. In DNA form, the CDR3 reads TGTGCCTGGAGTATTGCGGTTGCCTATGGCTACACCTTC.

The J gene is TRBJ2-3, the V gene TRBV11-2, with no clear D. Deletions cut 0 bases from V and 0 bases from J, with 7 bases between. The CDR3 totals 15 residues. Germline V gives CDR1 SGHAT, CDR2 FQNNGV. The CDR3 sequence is CASSLDPGSTDTQYF. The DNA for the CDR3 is TGTGCCAGCAGCTTAGATCCAGGAAGCACAGATACGCAGTATTTT. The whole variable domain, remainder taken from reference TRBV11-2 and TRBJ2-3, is EAGVAQSPRYKIIEKRQSVAFWCNPISGHATLYWYQQILGQGPKLLIQFQNNGVVDDSQLPKDRFSAERLKGVDSTLKIQPAKLEDSAVYLCASSLDPGSTDTQYFGPGTRLTVL.

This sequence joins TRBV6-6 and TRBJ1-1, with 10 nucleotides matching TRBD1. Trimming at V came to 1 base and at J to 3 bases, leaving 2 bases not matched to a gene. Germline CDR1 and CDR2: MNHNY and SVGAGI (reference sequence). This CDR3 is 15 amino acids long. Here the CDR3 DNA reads TGTGCCAGCAGTTACTTAGGACAGGGGGACACTGAAGCTTTCTTT. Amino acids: CASSYLGQGDTEAFF.

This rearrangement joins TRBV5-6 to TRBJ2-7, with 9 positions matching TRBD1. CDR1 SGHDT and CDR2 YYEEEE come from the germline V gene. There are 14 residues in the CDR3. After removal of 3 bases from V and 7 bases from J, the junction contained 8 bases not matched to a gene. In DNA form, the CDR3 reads TGTGCCAGCAGCTACGGACAGGGGCTAGGGGAGCAGTACTTC. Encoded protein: CASSYGQGLGEQYF.

In DNA form, the CDR3 reads TGTGCCAGCAGTCAAGGACAGGGTTTGAGCGGCTACACCTTC. Encoded protein: CASSQGQGLSGYTF. The chain carries TRBV6-6 and TRBJ1-2; 8 bases map to TRBD1. The CDR3 sequence is 14 residues long. Per germline, CDR1 MNHNY and CDR2 SVGAGI (reference sequence). The V gene end was trimmed by 5 bases and the J gene end by 8 bases; junction bases not matched to a gene: 10.

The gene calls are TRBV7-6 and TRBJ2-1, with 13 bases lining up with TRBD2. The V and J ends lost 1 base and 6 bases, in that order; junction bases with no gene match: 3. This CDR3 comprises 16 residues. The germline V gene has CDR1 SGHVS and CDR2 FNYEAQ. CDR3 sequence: CASSLVGTSGANEQFF. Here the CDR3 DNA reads TGTGCCAGCAGCTTAGTCGGGACTAGCGGGGCCAATGAGCAGTTCTTC.

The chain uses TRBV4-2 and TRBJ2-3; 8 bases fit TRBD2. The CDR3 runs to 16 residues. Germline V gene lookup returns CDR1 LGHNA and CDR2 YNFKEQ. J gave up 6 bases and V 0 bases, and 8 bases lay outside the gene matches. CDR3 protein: CASSQEAGGGWDTQYF. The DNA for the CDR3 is TGTGCCAGCAGCCAAGAGGCGGGGGGCGGATGGGATACGCAGTATTTT.

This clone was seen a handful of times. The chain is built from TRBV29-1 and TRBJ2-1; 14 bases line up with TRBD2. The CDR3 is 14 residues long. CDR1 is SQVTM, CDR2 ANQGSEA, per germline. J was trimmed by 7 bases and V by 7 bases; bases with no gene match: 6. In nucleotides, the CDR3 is TGCAGCGCCCAGACTAGCGGGGGGGCTAATGAGCAGTTCTTC. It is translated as CSAQTSGGANEQFF.

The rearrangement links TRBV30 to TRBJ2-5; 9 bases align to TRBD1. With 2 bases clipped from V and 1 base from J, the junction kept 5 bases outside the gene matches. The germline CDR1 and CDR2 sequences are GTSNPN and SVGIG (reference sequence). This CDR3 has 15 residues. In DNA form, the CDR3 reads TGTGCCTGGAGTCTAACAGGGGGCCTCCAAGAGACCCAGTACTTC. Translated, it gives CAWSLTGGLQETQYF. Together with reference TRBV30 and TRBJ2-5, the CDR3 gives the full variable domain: SQTIHQWPATLVQPVGSPLSLECTVEGTSNPNLYWYRQAAGRGLQLLFYSVGIGQISSEVPQNLSASRPQDRQFILSSKKLLLSDSGFYLCAWSLTGGLQETQYFGPGTRLLVL.

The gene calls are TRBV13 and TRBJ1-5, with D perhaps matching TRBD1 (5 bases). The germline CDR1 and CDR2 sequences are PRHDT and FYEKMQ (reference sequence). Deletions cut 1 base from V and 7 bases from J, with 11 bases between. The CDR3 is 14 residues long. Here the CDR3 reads CASSLERGGQPQHF. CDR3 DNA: TGTGCCAGCAGCTTAGAACGGGGGGGGCAGCCCCAGCATTTT.

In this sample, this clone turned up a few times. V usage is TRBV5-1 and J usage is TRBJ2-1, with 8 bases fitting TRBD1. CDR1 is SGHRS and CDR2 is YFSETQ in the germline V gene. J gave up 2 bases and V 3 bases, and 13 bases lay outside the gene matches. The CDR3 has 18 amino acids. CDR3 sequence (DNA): TGCGCCAGCAGCTGGTGGCACCGGGACAGGAATACCTACAATGAGCAGTTCTTC. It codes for CASSWWHRDRNTYNEQFF.